Following are 26 T cell receptor beta chains from one sample sequenced in a study of cytomegalovirus exposure and HLA in healthy donors. The PCR made use of 60 Vbeta and 13 Jbeta primers. Produced via immunoSEQ multiplex PCR; TCRdb's table is partial and in-frame only. The table lists about 160,000 clones, 80% of them singletons. Sequences were obtained from PBMCs. These TCRs come from a man aged 30 to 45 in good health and CMV-seronegative.

The rearrangement uses TRBV5-1 and TRBJ1-1; D is unclear. Germline V gene data show CDR1 as SGHRS and CDR2 as YFSETQ. The V and J ends lost 0 bases and 10 bases respectively, with 19 bases between them. The CDR3 runs 15 residues. CDR3 in amino acids: CASSLEGIGGLPAFF. In DNA, the CDR3 is TGCGCCAGCAGCTTGGAAGGGATAGGAGGCCTTCCAGCTTTCTTT.

The sample holds one count of this clone. V and J are TRBV30 and TRBJ1-6; D call uncertain. The CDR3 is 14 amino acids. V was clipped by 4 bases and J by 10 bases, with 17 bases between them. CDR1 GTSNPN and CDR2 SVGIG come from the germline V gene (reference sequence). The CDR3 spells CAWNGLRAGSPLHF. DNA for the CDR3: TGTGCCTGGAACGGGCTGAGGGCGGGATCACCCCTCCACTTT.

The chain recombines TRBV4-1 with TRBJ2-7; 7 bases agree with TRBD2. Germline V gene sequence: CDR1 MGHRA, CDR2 YSYEKL. Losses at the gene ends were 5 bases for V and 2 bases for J; bases not matched to a gene: 12. The CDR3 extends over 16 amino acids. CDR3 residues: CASSSIAGGPAYEQYF. The CDR3 nucleotides read TGCGCCAGCAGCTCGATAGCGGGCGGGCCTGCCTACGAGCAGTACTTC.

The CDR3 nucleotides read TGTGCCAGCAGTTTATCCACTAGCGGGACCACCGGGGAGCTGTTTTTT. This encodes CASSLSTSGTTGELFF. The gene calls are TRBV27 and TRBJ2-2; TRBD2 matches at 10 bases. V was clipped by 0 bases and J by 4 bases; unmatched bases: 2. Germline CDR1 is MNHEY and CDR2 is SMNVEV (reference sequence). This CDR3 is built from 16 residues.

V and J are TRBV5-1 and TRBJ2-7; TRBD1 is a possible D gene (5 bases). Germline assignment: CDR1 SGHRS and CDR2 YFSETQ. The CDR3 covers 16 residues. Trimming left V 0 bases short and J 3 bases short, with 16 bases between. This CDR3 reads CASSLVVGGHNYEQYF. The CDR3 coding sequence is TGCGCCAGCAGCTTGGTTGTTGGTGGACACAACTACGAGCAGTACTTC. Supplemented by reference TRBV5-1 and TRBJ2-7, the full variable domain reads KAGVTQTPRYLIKTRGQQVTLSCSPISGHRSVSWYQQTPGQGLQFLFEYFSETQRNKGNFPGRFSGRQFSNSRSEMNVSTLELGDSALYLCASSLVVGGHNYEQYFGPGTRLTVT.

This clone has just a few counts. This chain uses TRBV23-1 with TRBJ1-5, with a possible D match to TRBD1 (6 bases). TRBV23-1 is labeled an ORF, and its function is uncertain. Trimming cost V 4 bases and J 2 bases, with 18 bases left between them. The CDR3 sequence is 17 residues long. The CDR3 sequence: CASSRAGRGAGNQPQHF. CDR3 nucleotide sequence: TGCGCCAGCAGTCGCGCCGGGCGGGGGGCAGGCAATCAGCCCCAGCATTTT.

This chain uses TRBV2 with TRBJ2-3, with D perhaps TRBD1 (5 bases). V was shortened by 3 bases and J by 5 bases, with 12 bases between the two germline ends. The length of the CDR3 is 14 residues. The V gene's germline CDR1 is SNHLY and CDR2 FYNNEI. The CDR3 region is CASSDLRTLDTQYF. CDR3 nucleotide sequence: TGTGCCAGCAGTGACCTGCGGACATTAGATACGCAGTATTTT.

The chain has TRBV11-1 and TRBJ1-1; D gene ambiguous. The CDR3 is 13 amino acids. Germline V gives CDR1 SGHAT, CDR2 FQDESV (reference sequence). Trimming stripped 5 bases from V and 6 bases from J, with 13 bases between. The CDR3 sequence is CASSPRVRAEAFF. The DNA for the CDR3 is TGTGCCAGCAGCCCTAGGGTGAGGGCTGAAGCTTTCTTT.

V is TRBV7-8 and J is TRBJ1-2; the match to TRBD1 covers 7 bases. Trimming took 3 bases from V and 4 from J; bases not matched to a gene: 8. There are 15 residues in the CDR3. CDR1 and CDR2 (germline): SGHVS, FQNEAQ. The CDR3 nucleotides read TGTGCCAGCAGCTTCGATCGACAGGGTCTCTATGGCTACACCTTC. Protein sequence: CASSFDRQGLYGYTF.

The chain joins TRBV15 to TRBJ1-2; no clear D. Germline V gene sequence: CDR1 LNHNV, CDR2 YYDKDF (reference sequence). Trimming stripped 5 bases from V and 3 bases from J, with 22 bases between. CDR3 size: 17 residues. The DNA for the CDR3 is TGTGCCACCAGCCCCCGGGTTTTAGATATCCTTCACTATGGCTACACCTTC. Residues: CATSPRVLDILHYGYTF.

This clone is a singleton in its sample. This chain uses TRBV27 with TRBJ2-5; 12 nucleotides line up with TRBD2. J gave up 3 bases and V 3 bases, and 5 bases lay outside the gene matches. Looked up from germline, CDR1 is MNHEY and CDR2 is SMNVEV (reference sequence). This CDR3 comprises 16 residues. CDR3 DNA sequence: TGTGCCAGCAGTTTGCTAGCGGGAGGGCCAGAAGAGACCCAGTACTTC. This translates into CASSLLAGGPEETQYF.

The chain employs TRBV27 and TRBJ2-7; the D gene is possibly TRBD1 (6 bases). Germline CDR1 is MNHEY and CDR2 is SMNVEV (reference sequence). The CDR3 runs to 15 residues. Trimming pared 4 bases from V and 3 bases from J, leaving 16 bases between. The CDR3 loop is CASSYTGYVSYEQYF. CDR3 DNA: TGTGCCAGCAGTTATACAGGGTACGTGAGCTACGAGCAGTACTTC.

The V gene is TRBV7-2, the J gene TRBJ1-2, with 8 bases identical to TRBD1. Trimming took 5 bases from V and 0 from J; bases not matched to a gene: 8. The CDR3 is made up of 16 amino acids. Per germline, CDR1 SGHTA and CDR2 FQGNSA. The CDR3 DNA sequence: TGTGCCAGCAGCCGCTTCAGGGGGCCATCTAACTATGGCTACACCTTC. This codes for CASSRFRGPSNYGYTF.

CDR3 protein: CASSYPGQGVETQYF. For the CDR3, the DNA is TGTGCCAGCAGCTACCCGGGACAGGGCGTGGAGACCCAGTACTTC. The V gene is TRBV5-4, the J gene TRBJ2-5; TRBD1 aligns across 9 bases. The CDR3 contains 15 residues. Germline CDR1 and CDR2: SGHNT and YYREEE (reference sequence). Trimming at V came to 3 bases and at J to 5 bases, leaving 8 bases not matched to a gene.

This clone was counted between two and nine times. J is TRBJ1-1 and V is TRBV6-6, with D perhaps TRBD1 (6 bases). Trimming shortened V by 5 bases and J by 3 bases, and 13 bases separated the two germline ends. Germline V gene lookup returns CDR1 MNHNY and CDR2 SVGAGI (reference sequence). The CDR3 spans 14 residues. In nucleotides, the CDR3 is TGTGCCAGCAGTGACCCCCCAGGGGACACTGAAGCTTTCTTT. Amino acid sequence: CASSDPPGDTEAFF.

The V call is TRBV4-1, the J call TRBJ2-4, with D possibly matching TRBD1 (6 bases). This CDR3 comprises 12 residues. V was trimmed by 8 bases and J by 2 bases, leaving 7 bases between them. CDR1 and CDR2 (germline): MGHRA, YSYEKL. The CDR3 nucleotides are TGCGCCAGCCGGGACACCAAAAACATTCAGTACTTC. Encoded protein: CASRDTKNIQYF.

The V gene is TRBV27, the J gene TRBJ1-6; 8 positions agree with TRBD1. This CDR3 spans 14 amino acids. V lost 7 bases, J lost 6 bases, and 5 bases stayed unmatched. Germline V gene sequence: CDR1 MNHEY, CDR2 SMNVEV (reference sequence). This chain's CDR3 is CASTNQGANSPLHF. The CDR3 DNA is TGTGCCAGCACCAACCAGGGGGCTAATTCACCCCTCCACTTT.

This chain links TRBV30 with TRBJ1-4; no clear D. Germline CDR1 reads GTSNPN; CDR2 reads SVGIG (reference sequence). The CDR3 is 10 amino acids. V was trimmed by 5 bases and J by 7 bases, leaving 5 bases between them. CDR3: CAWQLEKLFF. DNA of the CDR3: TGTGCCTGGCAACTTGAAAAACTGTTTTTT. The variable domain in full, completed from reference TRBV30 and TRBJ1-4, reads SQTIHQWPATLVQPVGSPLSLECTVEGTSNPNLYWYRQAAGRGLQLLFYSVGIGQISSEVPQNLSASRPQDRQFILSSKKLLLSDSGFYLCAWQLEKLFFGSGTQLSVL.

A few counts support this clone. The V call is TRBV19, the J call TRBJ1-1, with D perhaps matching TRBD1 (5 bases). V lost 2 bases and J lost 4, with 14 bases in between. Germline assignment: CDR1 LNHDA and CDR2 SQIVND (reference sequence). The CDR3 runs to 15 residues. As DNA, the CDR3 is TGTGCCAGTAGTATATATGGGGGGGGGAGCACTGAAGCTTTCTTT. Residues: CASSIYGGGSTEAFF.

The chain is built from TRBV30 and TRBJ2-7, with 7 bases matching TRBD2. The J segment lost 3 bases and the V segment lost 2 bases, leaving 7 bases of the junction unmatched. The CDR3 extends over 14 amino acids. The germline V gene encodes CDR1 GTSNPN and CDR2 SVGIG (reference sequence). CDR3: CAWSLDSGIYEQYF. CDR3 nucleotide sequence: TGTGCCTGGAGTCTCGACAGCGGGATCTACGAGCAGTACTTC.

This chain links TRBV6-5 with TRBJ2-7, with 9 bases identical to TRBD1. The CDR3 sequence is 13 residues long. V lost 5 bases and J lost 5; bases outside the gene matches: 4. The germline CDR1 and CDR2 sequences are MNHEY and SVGAGI. The CDR3 is CASSRGQGHEQYF. The CDR3 nucleotides are TGTGCCAGCAGTAGGGGACAGGGCCACGAGCAGTACTTC.

The chain employs TRBV6-1 and TRBJ1-5; D is possibly TRBD1 (6 bases). Germline values: CDR1 MNHNS, CDR2 SASEGT. The CDR3 runs 12 residues. Trimming removed 6 bases at V and 8 bases at J, with 11 bases between. CDR3 sequence reads: CASRGGWEPQHF. As DNA, the CDR3 is TGTGCCAGCAGAGGGGGTTGGGAGCCCCAGCATTTT.

The V and J genes are TRBV28 and TRBJ1-4; D gene uncertain. This CDR3 region has 12 residues. Trimming stripped 8 bases from V and 7 bases from J, with 11 bases between. The V gene's germline CDR1 is MDHEN and CDR2 SYDVKM. In nucleotides, the CDR3 is TGTGCCAGCCCCGAGGGTGGTGAAAAACTGTTTTTT. It translates to CASPEGGEKLFF.

The chain recombines TRBV5-6 with TRBJ2-7; D is undetermined. This CDR3 is 14 amino acids long. Trimming took off 0 bases at V and 1 base at J, with 8 bases between the two ends. Germline V gene sequence: CDR1 SGHDT, CDR2 YYEEEE. The CDR3 bases are TGTGCCAGCAGCTTGGGTGGCAATTCCTACGAGCAGTACTTC. This codes for CASSLGGNSYEQYF.

The chain has TRBV7-8 and TRBJ1-6; D may be TRBD1 (5 bases). CDR3 length equals 15 residues. V was cut by 0 bases and J by 9 bases, with 12 bases left in between. Germline loops: CDR1 SGHVS, CDR2 FQNEAQ. CDR3 in DNA: TGTGCCAGCAGCTTAGCCCCCCAGGGCGGTTCACCCCTCCACTTT. Protein: CASSLAPQGGSPLHF.

The J gene is TRBJ2-2, the V gene TRBV25-1; TRBD1 matches at 7 bases. V lost 6 bases and J lost 1; bases outside the gene matches: 2. The CDR3 has 14 amino acids. Germline V gene sequence: CDR1 MGHDK, CDR2 SYGVNS. The CDR3 loop reads CASRRTGNTGELFF. CDR3 nucleotide sequence: TGTGCCAGCAGAAGGACAGGGAACACCGGGGAGCTGTTTTTT.